This passage covers 8 T cell receptor beta chains from one sample sequenced in a study of blood T cell repertoires in COVID-19. Produced via immunoSEQ multiplex PCR; TCRdb's table is partial and in-frame only. The table has about 170,000 clones, approximately 85% seen once; the top ten hold approximately 1.2%. The sequenced sample was peripheral blood. The receptors were gathered from a man between 60 and 70 years old who had recovered from COVID-19.

V is TRBV5-1 and J is TRBJ2-6, with 8 bases aligning to TRBD1. Germline V gene data show CDR1 as SGHRS and CDR2 as YFSETQ. The CDR3 spans 18 residues. After removal of 0 bases from V and 2 bases from J, the junction contained 7 bases not matched to a gene. The CDR3 bases are TGCGCCAGCAGCTTGGGGCCGAGCAGGGGGCCTGGGGCCAACGTCCTGACTTTC. This codes for CASSLGPSRGPGANVLTF.

V usage is TRBV4-2 and J usage is TRBJ1-5; 7 nucleotides agree with TRBD1. CDR3 length equals 18 residues. J gave up 5 bases and V 0 bases, and 13 bases lay outside the gene matches. Germline V gives CDR1 LGHNA, CDR2 YNFKEQ. CDR3 coding DNA: TGTGCCAGCAGCCAAGAGGGGGGTACGAGGGGGCGGTATCAGCCCCAGCATTTT. Its protein is CASSQEGGTRGRYQPQHF.

The chain employs TRBV18 and TRBJ1-2, with TRBD1 identical over 7 bases. The junction had 5 bases not matched to a gene; V was cut back by 5 bases and J by 5 bases. The CDR3 is 13 residues long. CDR1 is KGHSH, CDR2 LQKENI, per germline. In DNA, the CDR3 is TGTGCCAGCTCATCGGACAGGATGTATGGCTACACCTTC. It translates to CASSSDRMYGYTF.

V usage is TRBV27 and J usage is TRBJ1-4; D gene uncertain. This CDR3 contains 14 residues. V lost 6 bases and J 3 bases, leaving 11 bases between the germline ends. Germline values: CDR1 MNHEY, CDR2 SMNVEV (reference sequence). The CDR3 DNA sequence: TGTGCCAGCAGAGAGGGTTGGCCTAATGAAAAACTGTTTTTT. As protein: CASREGWPNEKLFF.

The rearrangement links TRBV27 to TRBJ1-1, with 8 bases identical to TRBD1. The CDR3 runs to 14 residues. Looked up from germline, CDR1 is MNHEY and CDR2 is SMNVEV (reference sequence). The trim removed 6 bases at V and 0 bases at J, leaving 3 bases unmatched. This CDR3 is CASSPTGVNTEAFF. In DNA form, the CDR3 reads TGTGCCAGCAGCCCGACAGGGGTGAACACTGAAGCTTTCTTT.

This clone has a handful of counts. This chain connects TRBV7-2 to TRBJ1-5; unclear D gene. The germline CDR1 and CDR2 sequences are SGHTA and FQGNSA. The germline V and J ends were trimmed by 0 bases and 6 bases, with 6 bases remaining between them. This CDR3 has 13 residues. The CDR3 spells CASSLAEGQPQHF. CDR3 DNA: TGTGCCAGCAGCTTAGCCGAGGGTCAGCCCCAGCATTTT.

V is TRBV19 and J is TRBJ2-3; 11 positions match TRBD2. The CDR3 loop spans 14 amino acids. Losses at the gene ends were 5 bases for V and 5 bases for J; bases not matched to a gene: 3. The V gene's germline CDR1 is LNHDA and CDR2 SQIVND (reference sequence). CDR3 nucleotides: TGTGCCAGTAGTTACGGGACTAGCGGAGATACGCAGTATTTT. Translating it yields CASSYGTSGDTQYF. Looking up the rest from reference TRBV19 and TRBJ2-3 gives the full variable domain: DGGITQSPKYLFRKEGQNVTLSCEQNLNHDAMYWYRQDPGQGLRLIYYSQIVNDFQKGDIAEGYSVSREKKESFPLTVTSAQKNPTAFYLCASSYGTSGDTQYFGPGTRLTVL.

The sample holds one count of this clone. The chain combines TRBV6-5 with TRBJ1-2; TRBD1 might be the D (6 bases). Trimming removed 6 bases at V and 1 base at J, with 12 bases between. The CDR3 runs to 14 residues. Germline CDR1 is MNHEY and CDR2 is SVGAGI. CDR3 nucleotide sequence: TGTGCCAGCAGCCGATTACAGGGTAACTATGGCTACACCTTC. Encoded protein: CASSRLQGNYGYTF.